This T cell receptor (beta chain) was sequenced during a study of Graves' ophthalmopathy and Graves' hyperthyroidism. This clonotype was detected ten times or more. Its antigen is currently unknown. The TCR beta CDR3 regions underwent amplification from RNA transcripts. Second-round multiplex PCR came after a first-round RT-PCR that employed HTBI primers. TCRdb re-analysed the multiplex PCR reads in MiXCR, keeping a single row per CDR3 protein. In the table there are over a million distinct CDR3 sequences, 36% of which are singletons. Excluded were patients with other autoimmune diseases, uncontrolled infections, pregnancy or lactation. Whole-study findings and limits: Ophthalmopathy and stable hyperthyroidism were discriminated by a 13-signature model, with roughly 90% sensitivity and 80% to 84% specificity. Also, most clonotypes expanded in the thyroid above 0.001 frequency appeared in blood.

The origin of this receptor is an adult man with Graves' hyperthyroidism. Sequencing input: peripheral blood or thyroid tissue (not recorded which).

This CDR3 is CASSLTGALNTEAFF. Here the CDR3 DNA reads TGCGCCAGCAGCCTGACAGGGGCGCTCAACACTGAAGCTTTCTTT. The genes are TRBV5-1 and TRBJ1-1, with 8 bases matching TRBD1. Germline CDR1 reads SGHRS; CDR2 reads YFSETQ. V was pared by 4 bases and J by 2 bases, with 7 bases of the junction left unmatched. The CDR3 sequence is 15 residues long.